This TCR beta chain was found in a study of regulatory T cells in long-lasting Graves disease. Time point: newly diagnosed GD, antithyroid drugs for less than 3 months. Following extraction of RNA from PBMCs, that RNA was used to make the TCR library. In Xi'an, China, an endocrinology department was the source of patients. For TCR beta, libraries came from iRepertoire HTBI primers and Arm-PCR of CDR3 regions. TCRdb called the multiplex PCR reads again in MiXCR, with one record for every CDR3 protein. The table records some 500,000 distinct CDR3 sequences, roughly 16% of them present only once. V lost 3 bases and J lost 1, with 10 bases in between. The CDR3 is 14 amino acids. Germline V gene data show CDR1 as SEHNR and CDR2 as FQNEAQ (reference sequence). This clonotype was seen repeatedly, ten times or more. The same specimen was also included in a second study, on T cells in Graves' hyperthyroidism and ophthalmopathy. That source reports: With the HTBI primer set, the TCR CDR3 went through a first round of RT-PCR. Ophthalmopathy stood apart from stable hyperthyroidism in a 13 V-J model.

V gene TRBV7-9 combines with J gene TRBJ2-7, with D tentatively TRBD1 (6 bases). This TCR came from a woman aged 35 to 60 with Graves disease. Material: peripheral blood mononuclear cells (PBMCs), obtained at new diagnosis, from a patient treated with antithyroid drugs. CDR3 amino acids: CASSLETGSYEQYF. The CDR3 DNA reads as TGTGCCAGCAGCTTGGAGACAGGTTCCTACGAGCAGTACTTC.